These T cell receptor beta chains were read from a single sample in a study of blood T cell repertoires in COVID-19. Profiling relied on immunoSEQ multiplex PCR, and the TCRdb table lists in-frame clones only, not all of them. The table lists 180,000 or so clones, approximately 85% of them singletons, with about 6% in the top ten. Sequenced material: PBMCs or T cells enriched from blood (not recorded which). These receptors were collected from a man aged 35-49 years with acute COVID-19. The CDR3 runs from the conserved cysteine through the conserved F or W. D genes are given only for firm matches. Only part of the rows carry a size: once, few, many, or a class if the clone is expanded.

>-|TRBJ1-4|TRBV5-1|-
CASSSEAATNEKLFF
TGCGCCAGCAGCTCGGAGGCTGCAACTAATGAAAAACTGTTTTTT
>-|TRBJ2-1|TRBV5-6|-
CASSGSSYNEQFF
TGTGCCAGCAGCGGGAGCTCCTACAATGAGCAGTTCTTC
>-|TRBJ1-5|TRBV6-1|-
CASSESSNQPQHF
TGTGCCAGCAGTGAGAGTAGCAATCAGCCCCAGCATTTT
>once|TRBJ2-7|TRBV9|TRBD2
CASSVAAGVIAEQYF
TGTGCCAGCAGCGTAGCCGCGGGAGTAATCGCCGAGCAGTACTTC
>-|TRBJ1-5|TRBV24-1|-
CATSDSDAGGNQPQHF
TGTGCCACCAGTGACTCGGACGCAGGGGGCAATCAGCCCCAGCATTTT
>-|TRBJ2-4|TRBV19|TRBD2
CASSNPRLAGGGIQYF
TGTGCCAGTAGTAACCCCCGACTAGCGGGAGGTGGGATTCAGTACTTC
>-|TRBJ1-6|TRBV4-3|-
CASSPSSRDYNSPLHF
TGCGCCAGCAGCCCCTCGAGCAGGGACTATAATTCACCCCTCCACTTT
>-|TRBJ2-2|TRBV25-1|TRBD1
CASTFTGAGELFF
TGTGCCAGCACTTTCACAGGGGCCGGGGAGCTGTTTTTT
>-|TRBJ2-7|TRBV11-2|-
CASSLGGDGYEQYF
TGTGCCAGCAGCTTAGGGGGGGACGGGTACGAGCAGTACTTC
>-|TRBJ2-3|TRBV6-1|TRBD2
CASSEVLAGATQYF
TGTGCCAGCAGTGAAGTTCTAGCGGGAGCGACGCAGTATTTT
>once|TRBJ1-3|TRBV3-1/TRBV3-2|TRBD1
CASSQPGQGARSTIYF
TGTGCCAGCAGCCAACCGGGACAGGGGGCGCGAAGCACCATATATTTT
>-|TRBJ2-1|TRBV30|-
CAWSGARRQQFF
TGTGCCTGGAGTGGGGCTCGGAGGCAGCAGTTCTTC
>once|TRBJ2-7|TRBV3-1/TRBV3-2|TRBD2
CASSQDSGTSEYEQYF
TGTGCCAGCAGCCAAGACAGCGGGACTAGCGAGTACGAGCAGTACTTC
>-|TRBJ2-1|TRBV28|-
CASRMAGIGNEQFF
TGTGCCAGCAGAATGGCAGGGATCGGTAATGAGCAGTTCTTC
>-|TRBJ2-2|TRBV7-2|-
CASSQDGGIPSTGELFF
TGTGCCAGCAGCCAAGACGGAGGGATCCCCAGCACCGGGGAGCTGTTTTTT
>-|TRBJ1-2|TRBV9|TRBD1
CASNHDRQGEGYTF
TGTGCCAGCAACCACGATCGACAGGGAGAGGGCTACACCTTC
>-|TRBJ1-2|TRBV6-5|-
CASGAWALSGYTF
TGTGCCAGCGGGGCCTGGGCGCTCTCTGGCTACACCTTC
>-|TRBJ2-3|TRBV4-1|-
CASSPRKNGEDTQYF
TGCGCCAGCAGCCCAAGAAAAAACGGGGAAGATACGCAGTATTTT
>-|TRBJ1-1|TRBV19|-
CASSIAPGAGTEAFF
TGTGCCAGTAGTATCGCCCCAGGGGCCGGGACTGAAGCTTTCTTT
>once|TRBJ2-4|TRBV28|-
CASSLFTGSQNIQYF
TGTGCCAGCAGTTTGTTTACAGGGAGTCAAAACATTCAGTACTTC
>-|TRBJ2-7|TRBV18|TRBD2
CASSPGSGRESYEQYF
TGTGCCAGCTCACCAGGCAGCGGGAGGGAATCCTACGAGCAGTACTTC
>once|TRBJ2-1|TRBV9|-
CASSVDGERSDEQFF
TGTGCCAGCAGCGTAGATGGTGAGAGGAGCGATGAGCAGTTCTTC
>-|TRBJ1-5|TRBV19|-
CASSIVWAHNQPQHF
TGTGCCAGTAGTATCGTCTGGGCCCACAATCAGCCCCAGCATTTT
>-|TRBJ1-1|TRBV7-2|-
CASSQREGLNTEAFF
TGTGCCAGCAGTCAAAGGGAGGGATTGAACACTGAAGCTTTCTTT
>-|TRBJ2-5|TRBV18|TRBD2
CASSPPGTGRKTQYF
TGTGCCAGCTCACCACCTGGGACCGGGAGGAAGACCCAGTACTTC
>few|TRBJ2-7|TRBV7-8|-
CASSLSVEQYF
TGTGCCAGCAGCTTATCTGTCGAGCAGTACTTC
>-|TRBJ1-6|TRBV7-2|-
CASSLFPSGGNSPLHF
TGTGCCAGCAGCTTATTTCCGAGTGGAGGGAATTCACCCCTCCACTTT
>once|TRBJ2-5|TRBV27|-
CASSPILGLADQETQYF
TGTGCCAGCAGTCCAATTTTAGGCCTAGCAGACCAAGAGACCCAGTACTTC
>-|TRBJ1-1|TRBV27|-
CASSLSRTGRNTEAFF
TGTGCCAGCAGTCTCTCACGGACGGGAAGGAACACTGAAGCTTTCTTT
>-|TRBJ1-1|TRBV12-3/TRBV12-4|-
CASNSMNTEAFF
TGTGCCAGCAATAGCATGAACACTGAAGCTTTCTTT
>-|TRBJ2-1|TRBV7-3|-
CASSPSGSSGTYNEQFF
TGTGCCAGCAGCCCGTCGGGGTCAAGCGGTACCTACAATGAGCAGTTCTTC
>-|TRBJ2-5|TRBV29-1|TRBD2
CSVRGGGGPSETQYF
TGCAGCGTCCGCGGGGGGGGAGGCCCGAGTGAGACCCAGTACTTC
>-|TRBJ2-7|TRBV4-1|TRBD1
CASSYLGTDYEQYF
TGCGCCAGCAGCTACTTAGGGACAGACTACGAGCAGTACTTC
>-|TRBJ2-6|TRBV7-9|-
CASSLDRSSGANVLTF
TGTGCCAGCAGCTTAGACCGTAGCTCTGGGGCCAACGTCCTGACTTTC
>-|TRBJ2-7|TRBV18|-
CASSPDTSEQYF
TGTGCCAGCTCACCGGACACGTCCGAGCAGTACTTC
>-|TRBJ1-2|TRBV27|TRBD1
CASSLGWDRVSNYGYTF
TGTGCCAGCAGTTTAGGCTGGGACAGAGTCTCTAACTATGGCTACACCTTC
>-|TRBJ1-1|TRBV7-9|TRBD1
CASSLETGGATEAFF
TGTGCCAGCAGCTTAGAGACAGGGGGGGCCACTGAAGCTTTCTTT
>-|TRBJ1-2|TRBV28|-
CASRLGGPNYGYTF
TGTGCCAGCAGGCTTGGCGGTCCTAACTATGGCTACACCTTC
>-|TRBJ2-1|TRBV3-1/TRBV3-2|TRBD2
CASSQDASGSMYEQFF
TGTGCCAGCAGCCAAGATGCCAGCGGGAGTATGTATGAGCAGTTCTTC
>-|TRBJ2-5|TRBV9|-
CASSFGQRTETQYF
TGTGCCAGCAGCTTCGGACAGCGAACGGAGACCCAGTACTTC
>-|TRBJ2-5|TRBV25-1|-
CASSELADRETQYF
TGTGCCAGCAGTGAATTAGCTGACAGAGAGACCCAGTACTTC
>-|TRBJ1-2|TRBV19|-
CASSISRVQPYGYTF
TGTGCCAGTAGTATAAGCCGGGTCCAACCCTATGGCTACACCTTC
>-|TRBJ1-6|TRBV4-3|-
CASSQDMEGQTPLHF
TGCGCCAGCAGCCAAGATATGGAGGGCCAAACACCCCTCCACTTT
>-|TRBJ2-2|TRBV3-1/TRBV3-2|-
CASSGRPGEENTGELFF
TGTGCCAGCAGCGGGAGGCCGGGGGAAGAGAACACCGGGGAGCTGTTTTTT
>-|TRBJ1-5|TRBV7-3|-
CASSSLLAVNNQPQHF
TGTGCCAGCAGCTCACTCCTGGCGGTTAACAATCAGCCCCAGCATTTT
>-|TRBJ2-5|TRBV14|-
CASSHSFIRQETQYF
TGTGCCAGCAGCCATTCATTTATACGGCAAGAGACCCAGTACTTC
>-|TRBJ2-3|TRBV9|TRBD2
CASSPGLGGRVTDTQYF
TGTGCCAGCAGCCCAGGCCTCGGGGGGAGGGTCACAGATACGCAGTATTTT
>-|TRBJ1-5|TRBV10-2|-
CASSPMGGRQPQHF
TGCGCCAGCTCCCCGATGGGGGGGCGGCAGCCCCAGCATTTT
>once|TRBJ2-7|TRBV5-4|-
CASSLSGEQYF
TGTGCCAGCAGCTTGTCGGGCGAGCAGTACTTC
>-|TRBJ2-5|TRBV6-1|TRBD1
CASSDNRGGQETQYF
TGTGCCAGCAGTGACAACAGGGGTGGGCAAGAGACCCAGTACTTC
>-|TRBJ1-4|TRBV24-1|-
CATSGAGKGGNEKLFF
TGTGCCACCAGTGGCGCCGGGAAAGGAGGGAATGAAAAACTGTTTTTT